This is a list of T cell receptor beta chains from one sample in a study of control samples from healthy donors and cancer patients. The data were produced by immunoSEQ multiplex PCR, yet TCRdb's version contains in-frame clones alone and is incomplete. This sample yields about 130,000 clones, of which roughly 94% are seen a single time; approximately 14% belongs to the top ten. The sample consisted of PBMCs. These TCRs come from a man aged 60-69 years with colorectal cancer. Each CDR3 is given with its conserved first and last residue. The D gene is left open where the match is weak. Some rows have no size entry. The others give once, few or many, or a class for an expanded clone.

J | V | size | D | length | CDR3
TRBJ2-7 | TRBV6-2/TRBV6-3 | . | TRBD2 | 17 | CASSYSGLAGADGKQYF
TRBJ1-3 | TRBV6-5 | . | . | 14 | CAGGRTDSGNTIYF
TRBJ1-2 | TRBV19 | . | . | 13 | CASTLDRKYGYTF
TRBJ2-5 | TRBV2 | . | . | 13 | CASFLGPYETQYF
TRBJ1-1 | TRBV5-1 | . | . | 13 | CASSRKGTDEAFF
TRBJ1-6 | TRBV10-3 | . | . | 15 | CAISESGGGDSPLHF
TRBJ2-3 | TRBV2 | . | . | 13 | CASKTGATDTQYF
TRBJ2-2 | TRBV30 | . | . | 15 | CAWRKGSLNTGELFF
TRBJ2-5 | TRBV5-1 | . | . | 14 | CASSGPVAGETQYF
TRBJ1-2 | TRBV7-2 | . | . | 14 | CASSLSRGDYGYTF
TRBJ2-7 | TRBV5-1 | . | TRBD1 | 16 | CASSLAPGQGADEQYF
TRBJ2-4 | TRBV2 | . | TRBD1 | 16 | CASSQPGQGYQNIQYF
TRBJ1-1 | TRBV19 | . | TRBD1 | 15 | CASSSQRQGRPEAFF
TRBJ2-2 | TRBV23-1 | . | . | 14 | CASSQSEGTGELFF
TRBJ2-1 | TRBV27 | . | . | 13 | CASSLSSYNEQFF
TRBJ1-1 | TRBV29-1 | . | . | 13 | CSFRRTQNTEAFF
TRBJ1-5 | TRBV6-5 | . | . | 14 | CASTGVMGNQPQHF
TRBJ2-1 | TRBV27 | . | . | 14 | CASSPRDFYNEQFF
TRBJ2-7 | TRBV4-2 | . | . | 14 | CASSQDRGSYEQYF
TRBJ1-2 | TRBV28 | once | TRBD1 | 13 | CASTQWTGAGYTF
TRBJ1-3 | TRBV11-2 | once | . | 14 | CASSAQTAGNTIYF
TRBJ2-5 | TRBV4-3 | . | TRBD1 | 14 | CASSLRTGRETQYF
TRBJ2-7 | TRBV28 | . | . | 15 | CASSSPGLGSYEQYF
TRBJ2-3 | TRBV5-1 | . | . | 14 | CASSLAGRADTQYF
TRBJ2-3 | TRBV6-5 | . | TRBD1 | 14 | CASSPGQGSDTQYF
TRBJ1-5 | TRBV7-2 | . | . | 15 | CASSRGRAVNQPQHF
TRBJ2-7 | TRBV28 | . | . | 15 | CASSPNGSGSYEQYF
TRBJ2-2 | TRBV5-1 | . | . | 16 | CASSLNPTENTGELFF
TRBJ2-5 | TRBV9 | . | . | 14 | CASSVTGTQETQYF
TRBJ1-2 | TRBV27 | . | . | 13 | CASSLRGSYGYTF
TRBJ1-1 | TRBV6-1 | . | TRBD1 | 15 | CASSEGYRGMTEAFF
TRBJ1-2 | TRBV29-1 | . | . | 15 | CSAPGPGAQAYGYTF
TRBJ1-4 | TRBV7-9 | . | . | 14 | CASRRDATNEKLFF
TRBJ1-3 | TRBV2 | once | . | 14 | CASSDRGPGNTIYF
TRBJ2-2 | TRBV23-1 | . | TRBD1 | 16 | CASSQRDRDQAGELFF
TRBJ2-7 | TRBV27 | . | . | 15 | CASSLGQGNSYEQYF
TRBJ2-7 | TRBV10-1 | . | TRBD1 | 15 | CASSTGQGAFYEQYF
TRBJ2-1 | TRBV12-3/TRBV12-4 | . | . | 13 | CASSLDRHSEQFF
TRBJ2-7 | TRBV7-9 | once | TRBD1 | 14 | CASSSTGQPGEQYF
TRBJ1-2 | TRBV10-3 | . | TRBD1 | 17 | CAISESSRTGLNYGYTF
TRBJ1-1 | TRBV18 | . | . | 15 | CASSGGTGLHTEAFF
TRBJ1-1 | TRBV12-5 | . | . | 14 | CASGLPRVGTEAFF
TRBJ1-5 | TRBV18 | . | . | 15 | CASSPPVPASEPQHF
TRBJ1-6 | TRBV5-1 | . | TRBD1 | 15 | CASSIGQGSNSPLHF
TRBJ1-4 | TRBV5-1 | . | . | 15 | CASSSTDSNEGKLFF
TRBJ1-2 | TRBV5-1 | once | . | 12 | CASRPDGTDYTF
TRBJ1-1 | TRBV24-1 | . | . | 13 | CATSQGERTEAFF
TRBJ1-4 | TRBV29-1 | . | TRBD1 | 12 | CSYLRGDEKLFF
TRBJ1-5 | TRBV5-1 | . | . | 14 | CASSQGDSNQPQHF
TRBJ1-4 | TRBV7-9 | . | TRBD1 | 15 | CASSLGGGQGEKLFF
TRBJ2-5 | TRBV15 | once | TRBD1 | 14 | CATSRDRGQETQYF
TRBJ1-6 | TRBV27 | . | TRBD1 | 13 | CASSLTGDSPLHF
TRBJ2-7 | TRBV29-1 | once | . | 15 | CSVKTDSLSSYEQYF